The text below deals with one TCR beta chain. This record belongs to a study of cytomegalovirus exposure and HLA in healthy donors. PCR amplification relied on 60 Vbeta primers (plus 13 Jbeta primers). The table came from immunoSEQ multiplex PCR; TCRdb's copy has only in-frame clones and leaves some out. The sample records about 270,000 clones, roughly 70% being singletons. V was cut by 4 bases and J by 2 bases, with 15 bases left in between. The germline gives CDR1 MDHEN, CDR2 SYDVKM. This CDR3 is 17 amino acids long. The sequenced material came from PBMCs. The sequence came from a female donor in good health and CMV-seronegative. The rearrangement uses TRBV28 and TRBJ2-6, with a weak D call TRBD1 (5 bases). The CDR3 here is CASSSPFRVTGANVLTF. The CDR3 bases are TGTGCCAGCAGTTCCCCCTTCAGGGTAACTGGGGCCAACGTCCTGACTTTC.